This TCR beta chain was observed in a study of cytomegalovirus exposure and HLA in healthy donors. The overall study: From HLA-typed donors, an early data release held around 80 million unique TCRs. Study-wide points: In a later analysis, V- and J-gene trimming of beta chains associated with a DCLRE1C missense variant, replicated independently. Associated with cytomegalovirus, according to the listing, were 150 to 200 TCR beta chains. In a later analysis, specific HLA alleles were associated with more than 15,000 TCR beta sequences at a 0.05 false discovery rate.

The PCR contained 60 Vbeta and 13 Jbeta primers. Profiled with immunoSEQ multiplex PCR; TCRdb holds only in-frame clones, not every one. Among about 200,000 clones listed, over 9.5% were seen once. Per the germline V gene, CDR1 is MGHRA and CDR2 is YSYEKL. The CDR3 extends over 15 amino acids. J gave up 2 bases and V 3 bases, and 4 bases lay outside the gene matches. This clone was seen only a few times. Its antigen is undetermined. This TCR was sampled from a man aged 45-65 years in good health and CMV-seropositive. Sequenced input: PBMCs. The genes are TRBV4-1 and TRBJ1-2, with 9 bases identical to TRBD1. CDR3 amino acids: CASSQGGTGNYGYTF. The CDR3 nucleotides read TGCGCCAGCAGCCAGGGGGGGACAGGGAACTATGGCTACACCTTC.